Listed below are T cell receptor beta chains from one sample, sequenced in a study of T cells after posttransplantation cyclophosphamide. The method was immunoSEQ multiplex PCR; TCRdb's version includes in-frame clones alone and lacks a portion of them. The repertoire consists of approximately 45,000 clones, with less than 95% occurring once and the leading ten covering over 2%. The source was PBMCs, collected just over 60 days after allogeneic stem cell transplant with posttransplant cyclophosphamide. The receptor set was obtained from a male patient between 55 and 70 years old who received an allogeneic stem cell transplant from a related donor and was CMV-positive. A share of the T cells may be of graft donor origin. Each CDR3 is given with its conserved first and last residue. The D gene is left open where the match is weak. For some rows the clone size is stated as once, few or many, or as a class when expanded; others skip it.

clone size: -; V gene: TRBV27; CDR3 length: 13; D gene: -; J gene: TRBJ1-1; CDR3 DNA: TGTGCCAGCAGTTTAAATCGGAACACTGAAGCTTTCTTT; CDR3 protein: CASSLNRNTEAFF
clone size: -; V gene: TRBV5-6; CDR3 length: 15; D gene: -; J gene: TRBJ1-2; CDR3 DNA: TGTGCCAGCAGCTTGGTAGGGGCTGGGAACTATGGCTACACCTTC; CDR3 protein: CASSLVGAGNYGYTF
clone size: -; V gene: TRBV21-1; CDR3 length: 22; D gene: -; J gene: TRBJ2-3; CDR3 DNA: TGTGCCAGCAGCAAAATCCCTGGGACGGCCCCGGGGGGTGCCGATGGCACAGATACGCAGTATTTT; CDR3 protein: CASSKIPGTAPGGADGTDTQYF
clone size: once; V gene: TRBV7-2; CDR3 length: 16; D gene: TRBD2; J gene: TRBJ2-3; CDR3 DNA: TGTGCCAGCAGCTTAGCAGTAGCGGGGGGGACAGATACGCAGTATTTT; CDR3 protein: CASSLAVAGGTDTQYF
clone size: -; V gene: TRBV9; CDR3 length: 15; D gene: -; J gene: TRBJ1-2; CDR3 DNA: TGTGCCAGCAGCCCCTGGACAGACCCTAACTATGGCTACACCTTC; CDR3 protein: CASSPWTDPNYGYTF
clone size: -; V gene: TRBV5-1; CDR3 length: 15; D gene: TRBD1; J gene: TRBJ2-2; CDR3 DNA: TGCGCCAGCAGTCCCGGGACAGCGAACACCGGGGAGCTGTTTTTT; CDR3 protein: CASSPGTANTGELFF
clone size: -; V gene: TRBV7-6; CDR3 length: 15; D gene: -; J gene: TRBJ1-5; CDR3 DNA: TGTGAGCGGGGATGGGTCAGTTGGGGCAATCAGCCCCAGCATTTT; CDR3 protein: CERGWVSWGNQPQHF
clone size: -; V gene: TRBV25-1; CDR3 length: 14; D gene: -; J gene: TRBJ2-1; CDR3 DNA: TGTGCCAGCAGTCATCAGGGGGGATACAATGAGCAGTTCTTC; CDR3 protein: CASSHQGGYNEQFF
clone size: -; V gene: TRBV27; CDR3 length: 14; D gene: TRBD1; J gene: TRBJ2-7; CDR3 DNA: TGTGCCAGCAGCACCGGGACAGGGTTTTACGAGCAGTACTTC; CDR3 protein: CASSTGTGFYEQYF
clone size: -; V gene: TRBV5-4; CDR3 length: 16; D gene: TRBD2; J gene: TRBJ2-1; CDR3 DNA: TGTGCCAGCAGCGTCTTACCACTAGCGGGACTTAATGAGCAGTTCTTC; CDR3 protein: CASSVLPLAGLNEQFF
clone size: once; V gene: TRBV7-9; CDR3 length: 14; D gene: -; J gene: TRBJ1-1; CDR3 DNA: TGTGCCAGCAGCCCGTACGACAGGTTGGGTGAAGCTTTCTTT; CDR3 protein: CASSPYDRLGEAFF
clone size: -; V gene: TRBV27; CDR3 length: 14; D gene: TRBD1; J gene: TRBJ2-4; CDR3 DNA: TGTGCCAGCAGCCCTCTAGGGGGCCAAAACATTCAGTACTTC; CDR3 protein: CASSPLGGQNIQYF
clone size: -; V gene: TRBV2; CDR3 length: 13; D gene: -; J gene: TRBJ2-3; CDR3 DNA: TGTGCCAGCACGCGCCCTAGCACAGATACGCAGTATTTT; CDR3 protein: CASTRPSTDTQYF
clone size: few; V gene: TRBV7-9; CDR3 length: 13; D gene: TRBD1; J gene: TRBJ1-4; CDR3 DNA: TGTGCCAGCAGCCCCCCGGCCAGGGACAGCCTGTTTTTT; CDR3 protein: CASSPPARDSLFF
clone size: -; V gene: TRBV5-1; CDR3 length: 13; D gene: TRBD1; J gene: TRBJ2-5; CDR3 DNA: TGCGCCAGCAGCCGACAGGGTGGAGAGACCCAGTACTTC; CDR3 protein: CASSRQGGETQYF
clone size: -; V gene: TRBV19; CDR3 length: 16; D gene: -; J gene: TRBJ2-3; CDR3 DNA: TGTGCCAGTAGTATCGGAGTTCCCACCCGCACAGATACGCAGTATTTT; CDR3 protein: CASSIGVPTRTDTQYF
clone size: -; V gene: TRBV2; CDR3 length: 15; D gene: -; J gene: TRBJ1-5; CDR3 DNA: TGTGCCAGCAGAGGGGTAGGGGGAAGCAATCAGCCCCAGCATTTT; CDR3 protein: CASRGVGGSNQPQHF
clone size: -; V gene: TRBV6-5; CDR3 length: 12; D gene: -; J gene: TRBJ1-6; CDR3 DNA: TGTGCCAGCAGTTACGGAGGGATGCCCCTCCACTTT; CDR3 protein: CASSYGGMPLHF
clone size: -; V gene: TRBV19; CDR3 length: 18; D gene: TRBD1; J gene: TRBJ2-7; CDR3 DNA: TGTGCCAGTAGTAAGGGGACAGGTAGTTCATCAATCCACTACGAGCAGTACTTC; CDR3 protein: CASSKGTGSSSIHYEQYF
clone size: -; V gene: TRBV30; CDR3 length: 16; D gene: TRBD1; J gene: TRBJ1-3; CDR3 DNA: TGTGCCTGGAGTGTATTTGGGGCAGGGGGAAGAAACACCATATATTTT; CDR3 protein: CAWSVFGAGGRNTIYF
clone size: -; V gene: TRBV6-5; CDR3 length: 15; D gene: -; J gene: TRBJ2-3; CDR3 DNA: TGTGCCAGCAGTTCCGGGGTGTGGTCATCCGATACGCAGTATTTT; CDR3 protein: CASSSGVWSSDTQYF
clone size: -; V gene: TRBV7-9; CDR3 length: 12; D gene: -; J gene: TRBJ2-7; CDR3 DNA: TGTGCCAGCAGCCCAGGGAAACACGAGCAGTACTTC; CDR3 protein: CASSPGKHEQYF
clone size: -; V gene: TRBV12-5; CDR3 length: 14; D gene: TRBD2; J gene: TRBJ2-1; CDR3 DNA: TGTGCTAGTGCCCCGGGCGGGGGTGGCAATGAGCAGTTCTTC; CDR3 protein: CASAPGGGGNEQFF